Here is one TCR beta chain with its context. The PCR was carried out with 60 Vbeta primers and 13 Jbeta primers. Only in-frame clones appear in the TCRdb table, and some are missing; sequencing was by immunoSEQ multiplex PCR. This table holds around 150,000 clones, more than 70% found once. The CDR3 totals 15 residues. Germline V gene sequence: CDR1 MNHNY, CDR2 SVGAGI (reference sequence). With V trimmed by 6 bases and J by 3 bases, 6 bases remained unmatched. These data originate in a study of cytomegalovirus exposure and HLA in healthy donors. V is TRBV6-6 and J is TRBJ2-3; 10 nucleotides line up with TRBD2. The sample consisted of PBMCs. This clonotype was obtained from a man aged 35 to 55 in good health and CMV-seronegative. CDR3 nucleotides: TGTGCCAGCAGGCTAGCGGGAGTCGGGACAGATACGCAGTATTTT. This codes for CASRLAGVGTDTQYF.